This entry describes one TCR beta chain. Its antigen is as yet unknown. This entry is derived from a study of cytomegalovirus exposure and HLA in healthy donors. The PCR employed 60 Vbeta primers together with 13 Jbeta primers. Method: immunoSEQ multiplex PCR; TCRdb's copy keeps in-frame clones and lacks some. This table has over 150,000 clones, approximately 78% appearing once. The CDR3 loop spans 16 amino acids. V lost 3 bases to trimming and J lost 7 bases, with 19 bases between them. Germline lookup yields CDR1 LNHDA and CDR2 SQIVND (reference sequence). Whole-study findings and limits: Researchers left out some V segments, among them TRBV6-2 and TRBV6-3, as indistinguishable.

The material sequenced was PBMCs. The chain has TRBV19 and TRBJ2-1; possibly TRBD2 for D (6 bases). The TCR was taken from a male donor in good health and CMV-seropositive. CDR3 residues: CASSMLGTPPRNEQFF. In DNA, the CDR3 is TGTGCCAGTAGTATGTTGGGGACTCCCCCTCGGAATGAGCAGTTCTTC.